The present entry profiles one TCR beta chain with its context. What it binds is not known. Amplification by 5'RACE using constant-segment primers produced TCR alpha and TCR beta cDNA libraries that carried sample barcodes and UMIs. In TCRdb, the 5' RACE reads were re-called with MiXCR into one record per CDR3 protein. The repertoire holds approximately 300,000 distinct CDR3 sequences, roughly 15% seen once, with approximately 23% in the top ten. This sample was taken from a study of T-cell memory formation after mild COVID-19. CDR1 and CDR2 (germline): LGHNA, YSLEER. The CDR3 contains 18 residues. V was pared by 4 bases and J by 2 bases, with 23 bases between. Study findings and constraints: CD4+ contracting clones were found mainly in CM and EM, and CD8+ ones in EMRA.

This chain uses TRBV4-3 with TRBJ1-2; D is perhaps TRBD1 (6 bases). Sequencing was done on a sample of PBMCs or a T cell subset sorted from them (not recorded which). This TCR was sampled from a man aged 18 to 30 who had mild COVID-19 (a few samples of this study predate the infection). Cell type and time point are not known. The CDR3 region is CASSPERTDPPQNYGYTF. CDR3 bases: TGCGCCAGCAGCCCCGAACGGACAGATCCACCCCAAAACTATGGCTACACCTTC.